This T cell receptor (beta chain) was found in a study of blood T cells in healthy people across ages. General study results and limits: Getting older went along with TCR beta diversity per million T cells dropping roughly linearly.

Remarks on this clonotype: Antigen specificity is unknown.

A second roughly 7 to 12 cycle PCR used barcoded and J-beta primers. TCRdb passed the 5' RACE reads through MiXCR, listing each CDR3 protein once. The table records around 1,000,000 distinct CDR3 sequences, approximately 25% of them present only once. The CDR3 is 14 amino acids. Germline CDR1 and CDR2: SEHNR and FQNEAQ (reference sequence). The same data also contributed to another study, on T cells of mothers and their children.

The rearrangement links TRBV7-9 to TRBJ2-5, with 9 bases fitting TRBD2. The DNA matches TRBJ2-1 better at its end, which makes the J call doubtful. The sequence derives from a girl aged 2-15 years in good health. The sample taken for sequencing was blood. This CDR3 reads CASSFASGINEQFF. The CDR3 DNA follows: TGTGCCAGCAGCTTCGCTAGCGGGATCAATGAGCAGTTCTTC.